This T cell receptor (beta chain) was identified in a study of cytomegalovirus exposure and HLA in healthy donors. Healthy bone marrow donors made up the donors. About this clone: Its antigen is still unknown.

With 60 Vbeta and 13 Jbeta primers, the PCR was carried out. Profiled with immunoSEQ multiplex PCR; TCRdb holds only in-frame clones, not every one. The sample holds over 150,000 clones, around 80% seen once. Points from the study as a whole: TCR beta V- and J-gene trimming was later associated with a missense DCLRE1C variant. Within the data, a cluster of highly shared sequence variants was likely a sequencing artifact.

The CDR3 consists of 16 residues. CDR1 and CDR2 (germline): SGHNT, YENEEA. V was pared by 5 bases and J by 4 bases, with 3 bases of the junction left unmatched. The chain joins TRBV11-3 to TRBJ2-3; 16 bases map to TRBD2. Sequencing used PBMCs. The origin of this receptor is a woman aged 25 to 39 in good health and CMV-seropositive. CDR3 in amino acids: CASSPGTSGRADTQYF. CDR3 nucleotide sequence: TGTGCCAGCAGCCCCGGGACTAGCGGGAGGGCAGATACGCAGTATTTT.